Reported below is one T cell receptor beta chain. Its antigen has not been determined. The record has no base qualities; no much larger clone is one base away. TCRbeta CDR3 regions were amplified from genomic DNA by means of the immunoSEQ Assay, a bias-controlled multiplex PCR. Per the source publication's procedure: Within the assay, amplification of reference gene primers was used to estimate how many nucleated cells each sample contained. To quantify the absolute abundance of each unique TCRbeta CDR3 rearrangement, sequence reads were collapsed and filtered. For each sample, productive Simpson clonality was calculated as the square root of Simpson's diversity index across productive rearrangements. TCRdb holds this immuneACCESS table with in-frame rearrangements only. Some clones are missing; in checked studies, unresolved V genes explain under half, and the rest has no known cause. The V and J calls and the clone size are those of that table, but D and trimming were determined from the DNA. Present in this sample are roughly 400,000 clones, 80% to 90% of which were seen just once. Clones ranked in the top ten supply under 3% of the sample.

This entry is derived from a study of blood T cell repertoires in COVID-19 (dated by TCRdb to 2020 to 2022). Looking at the study overall: Collaborator samples came from the United States, Italy and Spain and covered acute and convalescent phases of COVID-19. The prospective study material was composed of cDNA or gDNA derived from T cells, B-cell-depleted T cells, or PBMCs. The dataset comprised deeply sampled blood TCRbeta repertoires from subjects exposed to, actively infected with, or recovered from COVID-19. The repertoires were made available in a free public database intended to serve as a resource for research on the immune response to SARS-CoV-2. The samples were drawn from the first 160 participants of the ongoing ImmuneRACE study and from 1,254 subjects provided by 6 global collaborators. Sample metadata almost always included a de-identified subject ID, COVID-19 status, age in years and sex. HLA class I and class II types, where available, came from metadata supplied by the sample provider rather than from assay-based typing. What the research found in general, with its limitations: Clinical and demographic metadata were provided uncurated, with the amount varying by source and participant.

V and J are trimmed by 3 bases and 4 bases, and the gene matches miss 2 bases of the junction. According to the germline V gene (reference sequence), CDR1 reads LNHDA and CDR2 reads SQIVND. There are 13 amino acids in the CDR3, from cysteine to phenylalanine inclusive. Only the CDR3 DNA stays, 39 bases, in frame from base 1. One collaborating source in Seattle enrolled patients while the patients were actively infected and followed the patients over time throughout the course of disease. Each collaborating institution followed its own protocols to collect whole blood in K2EDTA tubes. For TCRbeta analysis, collaborators shipped samples as frozen whole blood, isolated PBMCs, or DNA extracted from either of those sample types.

The rearranged chain carries TRBV19 and TRBJ2-5; 7 nucleotides in the junction match TRBD1. This TCR derives from a woman between 55 and 75 years old with COVID-19, enrolled during active disease. Sequencing was performed on peripheral blood. The nucleotides read TGTGCCAGTAGTATTCGACAGGGAGAGACCCAGTACTTC. This encodes CASSIRQGETQYF.